The present T cell receptor beta chain was sequenced within a study of T cell responses to AZD1222 COVID-19 vaccine. As for the study in general: Second-dose timings of about 4 or about 12 weeks were pooled. Regarding the study as a whole: It was only 6 or 7 AZD1222 recipients who were seropositive at baseline. Among the donors, most were white British and more were female, and clonal diversity was possibly underestimated. Researchers report vaccine-associated CD4 TCRs spanning spike, with dominance at 160-218 and 743-854.

Comments on this clone: Its antigen is unidentified.

This CDR3 contains 15 residues. The V and J ends lost 0 bases and 5 bases respectively, with 13 bases between them. Looked up from germline, CDR1 is MNHEY and CDR2 is SVGAGI. TCRdb's table, derived via immunoSEQ multiplex PCR, lists solely in-frame clones and lacks some. Here the sample spans about 110,000 clones, about nine tenths being singletons. The TCR comes from an adult in good health. The chain uses TRBV6-5 and TRBJ2-5; weak D call: TRBD1 (6 bases). Sample: peripheral blood, taken on day 0 of AZD1222 vaccination. CDR3 nucleotide sequence: TGTGCCAGCAGTTACTCGGGACACAGCTTGGAGACCCAGTACTTC. Translated, it gives CASSYSGHSLETQYF.